This TCR beta chain was sequenced in a study of T cell repertoires in cytomegalovirus infection. Study-level background: Use of recently identified HLA-C-restricted and well-studied HLA-B-restricted CMV epitopes was part of the study. Public TCR beta signatures indicated both CMV infection and matching HLA type. Broader study findings: What dominated the ex vivo response were HLA-C-restricted CMV-specific TCR beta clonotypes. Totalled public TCR beta family frequency picked out people who carried CMV plus the relevant HLA.

In regard to this clonotype: Its cognate antigen is unknown.

TCRdb reprocessed the reads via MiXCR and lists one record per CDR3 protein. The table has some 560,000 distinct CDR3 sequences, about 40% seen once. V lost 0 bases to trimming and J lost 6 bases, with 6 bases between them. The CDR3 is 13 residues long. Germline V gives CDR1 MNHEY, CDR2 SMNVEV (reference sequence). This material consisted of cultured PBMCs, taken from culture after CMV antigen stimulation. The rearrangement joins TRBV27 to TRBJ2-1; D gene uncertain. This clonotype was obtained from a human donor in good health (CMV status not recorded). Some clones in this sample may be carry-over from other donors' samples. The CDR3: CASSLSSTNEQFF. In DNA, the CDR3 is TGTGCCAGCAGTTTATCCAGTACCAATGAGCAGTTCTTC.